Reported below is one T cell receptor (beta chain). As yet, its antigen is unknown. This sample was included in a study of cytomegalovirus exposure and HLA in healthy donors. Study outcomes and limitations: CMV antigen specificity of a few CMV-associated chains was confirmed in vitro.

Repertoires were generated with immunoSEQ multiplex PCR, while TCRdb's copy carries only in-frame clones and drops some. Among some 330,000 clones listed, just over 85% were seen once. V lost 0 bases and J lost 6, with 11 bases in between. Germline assignment: CDR1 SGHNT and CDR2 YYREEE (reference sequence). The CDR3 totals 14 residues. It was the roughly 120-subject validation cohort, separate from the roughly 700-subject first cohort, to which the donors belonged. The rearrangement uses TRBV5-4 and TRBJ2-3; tentatively, D is TRBD2 (6 bases). This receptor was identified in a woman under 30 in good health and CMV-seronegative. Sequenced input: PBMCs. The CDR3 reads CASSLEGGADTQYF. CDR3 nucleotides: TGTGCCAGCAGCTTGGAGGGCGGGGCCGATACGCAGTATTTT.